This T cell receptor (beta chain) was sequenced in a study of somatic mutations in cytotoxic T cells in rheumatoid arthritis. For the study at large: The researchers flow-sorted some T-cell populations stained with V beta antibodies and got nearly 100% purity, and these included V beta1+ cells sequenced for TCRB.

Generated by immunoSEQ multiplex PCR, the TCRdb table keeps only in-frame clones and is missing some. The sample holds over 8,000 clones, about four fifths seen once. The length of the CDR3 is 15 residues. The V end was cut by 3 bases, the J end by 4 bases, with 10 bases between. Germline V gene lookup returns CDR1 MRHNA and CDR2 SNTAGT. This receptor was obtained from a woman aged 45 to 65 in good health. The sequenced sample was CD8+ T cells sorted from blood. The genes are TRBV6-4 and TRBJ2-6, with D unclear. The CDR3 bases are TGTGCCAGCAGTGAAACCGCCGGGGGGGCCAACGTCCTGACTTTC. Translating gives CASSETAGGANVLTF.